These 17 T cell receptor beta chains originate from one sample sequenced in a study of T-cell memory formation after mild COVID-19. TCRdb re-derived calls from the 5' RACE reads in MiXCR, one entry per CDR3 protein. The sample lists tens of thousands of distinct CDR3 sequences, roughly 25% occurring once. The source material was PBMCs or a T cell subset sorted from them (not recorded which). The source of these receptors is a man younger than 35 who had mild COVID-19 (a few samples of this study predate the infection). Cell type and time point are not known.

V is TRBV19 and J is TRBJ1-5; the match to TRBD1 covers 8 bases. V lost 5 bases and J lost 6; bases outside the gene matches: 6. The CDR3 totals 14 residues. Looked up from germline, CDR1 is LNHDA and CDR2 is SQIVND (reference sequence). CDR3 in amino acids: CASSPRGLGQPQHF. Written as DNA, the CDR3 is TGTGCCAGTAGTCCCAGGGGGCTGGGTCAGCCCCAGCATTTT.

This clonotype appeared a few times. The chain combines TRBV4-3 with TRBJ2-3, with D possibly TRBD2 on 5 matching bases. Between the trimmed V and J ends, which lost 1 base and 4 bases, there was a span of 15 bases. CDR1 LGHNA and CDR2 YSLEER come from the germline V gene. The CDR3 has 16 amino acids. CDR3 coding DNA: TGCGCCAGCAGCCAAGGGGCCTTTAGCGTCTCAGATACGCAGTATTTT. Its protein is CASSQGAFSVSDTQYF.

At least ten counts were recorded for this clonotype. The chain is built from TRBV7-2 and TRBJ2-6; unclear D gene. Trimming shortened V by 0 bases and J by 2 bases, and 2 bases separated the two germline ends. The CDR3 totals 14 residues. CDR1 SGHTA and CDR2 FQGNSA come from the germline V gene. The CDR3 sequence is CASSLATGANVLTF. The CDR3 coding sequence is TGTGCCAGCAGCTTAGCGACTGGGGCCAACGTCCTGACTTTC. Combining the CDR3 with reference TRBV7-2 and TRBJ2-6 gives the whole variable domain GAGVSQSPSNKVTEKGKDVELRCDPISGHTALYWYRQSLGQGLEFLIYFQGNSAPDKSGLPSDRFSAERTGGSVSTLTIQRTQQEDSAVYLCASSLATGANVLTFGAGSRLTVL.

This clonotype was seen a few times. The chain joins TRBV28 to TRBJ1-1; no firm D call. The CDR3 contains 16 residues. Germline V gene sequence: CDR1 MDHEN, CDR2 SYDVKM. V was shortened by 1 base and J by 1 base, with 13 bases between the two germline ends. DNA of the CDR3: TGTGCCAGCAGTTTATTATATTTCATGGGGAACACTGAAGCTTTCTTT. This sequence encodes CASSLLYFMGNTEAFF.

This clonotype was counted between two and nine times. This chain links TRBV7-2 with TRBJ1-5; D is unclear. The CDR3 has 13 amino acids. Germline CDR1 and CDR2: SGHTA and FQGNSA. Trimming shortened V by 1 base and J by 3 bases, and 4 bases separated the two germline ends. The CDR3 region is CASSLGANQPQHF. Written as DNA, the CDR3 is TGTGCCAGCAGCTTAGGAGCCAATCAGCCCCAGCATTTT. The full variable domain, rest sourced from reference TRBV7-2 and TRBJ1-5, is GAGVSQSPSNKVTEKGKDVELRCDPISGHTALYWYRQSLGQGLEFLIYFQGNSAPDKSGLPSDRFSAERTGGSVSTLTIQRTQQEDSAVYLCASSLGANQPQHFGDGTRLSIL.

This clonotype was observed a few times. The chain uses TRBV7-8 and TRBJ2-2, with 7 positions matching TRBD1. There are 14 residues in the CDR3. The germline CDR1 and CDR2 sequences are SGHVS and FQNEAQ. The V and J ends lost 6 bases and 3 bases, in that order; junction bases with no gene match: 4. The CDR3 loop is CASRRTGDTGELFF. DNA for the CDR3: TGTGCCAGCAGGCGTACAGGGGACACCGGGGAGCTGTTTTTT.

The V gene is TRBV27, the J gene TRBJ1-2; D gene ambiguous. The V end was cut by 4 bases, the J end by 4 bases, with 19 bases between. The CDR3 consists of 16 residues. CDR1 and CDR2 (germline): MNHEY, SMNVEV (reference sequence). The CDR3 DNA is TGTGCCAGCAGTTGGGGTGAGGCAGGAGACCCCTATGGCTACACCTTC. Protein sequence: CASSWGEAGDPYGYTF.

In this sample, this clonotype turned up a few times. The V call is TRBV7-3, the J call TRBJ2-5, with a possible D match to TRBD2 (6 bases). Trimming removed 5 bases at V and 5 bases at J, with 18 bases between. CDR3 length: 15 amino acids. Looked up from germline, CDR1 is SGHTA and CDR2 is FQGTGA. The CDR3 loop reads CASSPTGTPAETQYF. The CDR3 nucleotides are TGTGCCAGCAGCCCCACCGGGACTCCTGCCGAGACCCAGTACTTC.

The chain recombines TRBV15 with TRBJ2-1, with 9 bases lining up with TRBD2. The length of the CDR3 is 15 residues. Germline V gene lookup returns CDR1 LNHNV and CDR2 YYDKDF (reference sequence). The V segment lost 3 bases and the J segment 5 bases; nucleotides outside the gene matches: 5. CDR3 nucleotide sequence: TGTGCCACCAGCAGGGGGATAGCGGGGGACAATGAGCAGTTCTTC. Its translation: CATSRGIAGDNEQFF.

J is TRBJ1-2 and V is TRBV6-5; D call uncertain. The CDR3 totals 14 residues. Germline CDR1 MNHEY, CDR2 SVGAGI. V lost 7 bases to trimming and J lost 4 bases, with 16 bases between them. The CDR3 DNA sequence: TGTGCCAGCATGCCTCGGGCGGTGGGCTATGGCTACACCTTC. Protein: CASMPRAVGYGYTF.

The CDR3 here is CASSQEGLAGYNEQFF. The CDR3 DNA reads TGCGCCAGCAGCCAAGAGGGACTAGCGGGGTACAATGAGCAGTTCTTC. The chain recombines TRBV4-1 with TRBJ2-1; TRBD2 agrees at 13 bases. CDR1 is MGHRA and CDR2 is YSYEKL in the germline V gene. Trimming removed 0 bases from V and 4 bases from J; junction bases left unmatched: 0. The CDR3 loop spans 16 amino acids.

This clonotype showed up just a few times. The rearrangement joins TRBV13 to TRBJ2-7; no definite D call. There are 14 residues in the CDR3. Trimming cost V 0 bases and J 2 bases, with 8 bases left between them. CDR1 is PRHDT, CDR2 FYEKMQ, per germline (reference sequence). Here the CDR3 DNA reads TGTGCCAGCAGCTTAGGCCCCCGGACCTACGAGCAGTACTTC. Amino acid sequence: CASSLGPRTYEQYF.

CDR3 DNA sequence: TGTGCCAGCAGTTGGGCTAGCGGGGGTTACGAGCAGTACGTC. Its translation is CASSWASGGYEQYV. V gene TRBV6-6 combines with J gene TRBJ2-7, with 10 nucleotides matching TRBD2. The CDR3 consists of 14 residues. In germline, CDR1 is MNHNY, CDR2 SVGAGI (reference sequence). After removal of 4 bases from V and 4 bases from J, the junction contained 4 bases not matched to a gene.

This clonotype showed up just a few times. The chain carries TRBV6-2 or TRBV6-3 and TRBJ1-1, with D perhaps matching TRBD1 (6 bases). This CDR3 spans 15 amino acids. The V gene's germline CDR1 is MNHEY and CDR2 SVGEGT. V was shortened by 4 bases and J by 0 bases, with 12 bases between the two germline ends. The CDR3 region has the DNA TGTGCCAGCAGTTCCACTCGACAGGTGAACACTGAAGCTTTCTTT. This encodes CASSSTRQVNTEAFF.

This clonotype came up a few times. The rearrangement links TRBV7-3 to TRBJ1-4, with 9 bases aligning to TRBD1. Per germline, CDR1 SGHTA and CDR2 FQGTGA. The CDR3 has 15 residues. After removal of 4 bases from V and 1 base from J, the junction contained 1 base not matched to a gene. The CDR3: CASSSTGGTNEKLFF. CDR3 sequence (DNA): TGTGCCAGCAGCTCGACAGGGGGAACTAATGAAAAACTGTTTTTT.

The chain is built from TRBV12-3 or TRBV12-4 and TRBJ2-2, with TRBD1 matching over 7 bases. V trimming: 5 bases; J trimming: 1 base; junction bases outside the gene matches: 4. The CDR3 totals 15 residues. This CDR3 is CASSPRDRNTGELFF. The CDR3 nucleotides are TGTGCCAGCAGTCCACGGGACAGGAACACCGGGGAGCTGTTTTTT.

V usage is TRBV29-1 and J usage is TRBJ2-3, with D perhaps TRBD2 (7 bases). The germline gives CDR1 SQVTM, CDR2 ANQGSEA. This CDR3 has 15 amino acids. V was cut by 1 base and J by 6 bases, with 17 bases left in between. In DNA form, the CDR3 reads TGCAGCGTTGAAGCAGGGCGGGGGCCCCAGGATACGCAGTATTTT. Residues: CSVEAGRGPQDTQYF.